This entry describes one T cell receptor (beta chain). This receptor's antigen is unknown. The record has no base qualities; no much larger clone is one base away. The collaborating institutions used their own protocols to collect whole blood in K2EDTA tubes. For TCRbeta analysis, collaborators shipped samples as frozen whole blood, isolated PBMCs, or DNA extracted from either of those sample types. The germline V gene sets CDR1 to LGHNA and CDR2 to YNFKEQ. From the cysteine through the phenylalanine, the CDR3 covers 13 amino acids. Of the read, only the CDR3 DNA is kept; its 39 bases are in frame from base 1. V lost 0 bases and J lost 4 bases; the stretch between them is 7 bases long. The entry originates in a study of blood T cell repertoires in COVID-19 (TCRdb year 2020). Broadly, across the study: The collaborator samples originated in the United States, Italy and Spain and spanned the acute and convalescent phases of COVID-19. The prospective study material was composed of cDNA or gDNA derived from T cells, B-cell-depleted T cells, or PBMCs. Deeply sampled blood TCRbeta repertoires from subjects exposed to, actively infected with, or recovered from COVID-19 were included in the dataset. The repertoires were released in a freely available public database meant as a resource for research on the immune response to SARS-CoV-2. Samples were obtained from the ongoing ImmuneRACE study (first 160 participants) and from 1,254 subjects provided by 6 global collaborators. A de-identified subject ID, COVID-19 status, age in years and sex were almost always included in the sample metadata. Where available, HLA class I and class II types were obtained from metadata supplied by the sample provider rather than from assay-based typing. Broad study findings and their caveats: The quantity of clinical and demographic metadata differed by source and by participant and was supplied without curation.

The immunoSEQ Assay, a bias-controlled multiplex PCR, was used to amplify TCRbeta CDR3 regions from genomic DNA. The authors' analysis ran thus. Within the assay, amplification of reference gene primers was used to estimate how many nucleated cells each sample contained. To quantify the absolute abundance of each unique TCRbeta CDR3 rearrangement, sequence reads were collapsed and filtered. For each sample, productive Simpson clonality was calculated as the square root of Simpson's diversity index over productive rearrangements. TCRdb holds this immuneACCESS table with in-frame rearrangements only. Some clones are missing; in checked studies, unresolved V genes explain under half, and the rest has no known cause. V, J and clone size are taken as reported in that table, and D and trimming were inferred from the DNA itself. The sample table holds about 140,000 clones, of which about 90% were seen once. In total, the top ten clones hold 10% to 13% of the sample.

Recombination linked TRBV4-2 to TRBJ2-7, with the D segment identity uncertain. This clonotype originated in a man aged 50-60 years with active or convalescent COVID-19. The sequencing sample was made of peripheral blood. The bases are TGTGCCAGCAGCCAAGACCTCAGGTACGAGCAGTACTTC. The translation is CASSQDLRYEQYF.